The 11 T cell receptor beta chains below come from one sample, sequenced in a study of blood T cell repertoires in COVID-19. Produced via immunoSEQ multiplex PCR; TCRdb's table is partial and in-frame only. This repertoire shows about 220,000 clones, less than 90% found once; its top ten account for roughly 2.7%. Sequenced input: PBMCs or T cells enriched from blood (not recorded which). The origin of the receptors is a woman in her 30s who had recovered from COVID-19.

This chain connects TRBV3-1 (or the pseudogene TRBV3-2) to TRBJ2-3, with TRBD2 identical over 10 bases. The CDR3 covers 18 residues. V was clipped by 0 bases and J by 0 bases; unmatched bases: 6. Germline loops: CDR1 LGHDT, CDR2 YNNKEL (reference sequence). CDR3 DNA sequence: TGTGCCAGCAGCCAAGAGCATAGCGGGGGGACTAGCACAGATACGCAGTATTTT. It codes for CASSQEHSGGTSTDTQYF.

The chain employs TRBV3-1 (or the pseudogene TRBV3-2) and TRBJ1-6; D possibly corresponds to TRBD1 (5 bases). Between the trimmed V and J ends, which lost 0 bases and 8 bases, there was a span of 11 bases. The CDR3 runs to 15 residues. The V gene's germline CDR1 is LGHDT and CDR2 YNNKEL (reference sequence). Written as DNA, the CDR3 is TGTGCCAGCAGCCAAGATCCAGGGTCATATTCACCCCTCCACTTT. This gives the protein CASSQDPGSYSPLHF.

The CDR3 loop is CASSPAEQGGNSPLHF. CDR3 nucleotides: TGTGCCAGCTCACCTGCCGAACAGGGGGGGAATTCACCCCTCCACTTT. V and J are TRBV18 and TRBJ1-6; TRBD1 matches 8 bases. Per germline, CDR1 KGHSH and CDR2 LQKENI. There are 16 residues in the CDR3. V dropped 3 bases and J dropped 7; count of bases not matched to a gene: 8.

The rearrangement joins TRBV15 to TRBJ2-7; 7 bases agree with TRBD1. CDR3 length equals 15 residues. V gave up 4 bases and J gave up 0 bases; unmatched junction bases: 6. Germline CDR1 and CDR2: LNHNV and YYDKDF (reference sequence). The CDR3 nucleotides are TGTGCCACCAGCATATACAGGGGTAGCTCCTACGAGCAGTACTTC. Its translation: CATSIYRGSSYEQYF.

The CDR3 sequence is CASSQVVSGGAEETQYF. The CDR3 DNA is TGCGCCAGCAGCCAAGTGGTTAGCGGGGGGGCGGAGGAGACCCAGTACTTC. This chain links TRBV4-1 with TRBJ2-5; 11 nucleotides agree with TRBD2. The V and J ends lost 1 base and 5 bases, in that order; junction bases with no gene match: 9. CDR1 and CDR2 (germline): MGHRA, YSYEKL. CDR3 size: 17 residues.

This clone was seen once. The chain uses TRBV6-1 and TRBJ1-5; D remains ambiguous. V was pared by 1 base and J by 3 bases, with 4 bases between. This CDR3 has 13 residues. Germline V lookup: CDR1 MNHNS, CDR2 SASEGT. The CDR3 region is CASSEVSNQPQHF. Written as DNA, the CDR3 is TGTGCCAGCAGTGAAGTCTCCAATCAGCCCCAGCATTTT.

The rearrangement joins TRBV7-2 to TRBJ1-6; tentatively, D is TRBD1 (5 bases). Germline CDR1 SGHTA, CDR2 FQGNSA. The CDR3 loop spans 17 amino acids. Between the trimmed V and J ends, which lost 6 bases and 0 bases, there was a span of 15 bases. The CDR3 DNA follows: TGTGCCAGCAGGCTAGGGGCGGCGAGCTCCTATAATTCACCCCTCCACTTT. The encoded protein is CASRLGAASSYNSPLHF.

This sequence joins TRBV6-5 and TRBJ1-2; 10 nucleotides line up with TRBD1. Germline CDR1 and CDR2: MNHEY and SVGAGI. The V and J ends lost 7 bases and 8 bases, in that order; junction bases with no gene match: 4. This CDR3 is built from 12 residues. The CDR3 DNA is TGTGCCAGCACCGGGACAGGGGACGGCTACACCTTC. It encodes CASTGTGDGYTF.

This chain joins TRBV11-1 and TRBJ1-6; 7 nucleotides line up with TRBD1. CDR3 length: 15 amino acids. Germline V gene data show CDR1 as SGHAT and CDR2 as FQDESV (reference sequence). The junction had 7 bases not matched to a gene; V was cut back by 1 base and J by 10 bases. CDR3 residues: CASSLEGGSGSPLHF. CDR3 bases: TGTGCCAGCAGCTTAGAAGGGGGCAGTGGATCACCCCTCCACTTT. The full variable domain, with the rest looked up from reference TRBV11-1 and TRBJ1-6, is EAEVAQSPRYKITEKSQAVAFWCDPISGHATLYWYRQILGQGPELLVQFQDESVVDDSQLPKDRFSAERLKGVDSTLKIQPAELGDSAMYLCASSLEGGSGSPLHFGNGTRLTVT.

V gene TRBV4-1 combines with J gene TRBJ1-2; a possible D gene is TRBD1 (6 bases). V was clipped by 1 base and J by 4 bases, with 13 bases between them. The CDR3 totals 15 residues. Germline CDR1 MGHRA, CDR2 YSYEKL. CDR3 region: CASSQVGGPSYGYTF. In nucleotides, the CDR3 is TGCGCCAGCAGCCAAGTCGGGGGGCCCAGCTATGGCTACACCTTC.

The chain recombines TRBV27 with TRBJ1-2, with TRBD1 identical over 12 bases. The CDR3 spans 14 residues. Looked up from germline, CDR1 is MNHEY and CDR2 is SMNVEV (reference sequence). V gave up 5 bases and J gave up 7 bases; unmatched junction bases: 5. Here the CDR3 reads CASSPGQGALGYTF. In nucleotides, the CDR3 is TGTGCCAGCAGTCCGGGACAGGGGGCGCTTGGCTACACCTTC.